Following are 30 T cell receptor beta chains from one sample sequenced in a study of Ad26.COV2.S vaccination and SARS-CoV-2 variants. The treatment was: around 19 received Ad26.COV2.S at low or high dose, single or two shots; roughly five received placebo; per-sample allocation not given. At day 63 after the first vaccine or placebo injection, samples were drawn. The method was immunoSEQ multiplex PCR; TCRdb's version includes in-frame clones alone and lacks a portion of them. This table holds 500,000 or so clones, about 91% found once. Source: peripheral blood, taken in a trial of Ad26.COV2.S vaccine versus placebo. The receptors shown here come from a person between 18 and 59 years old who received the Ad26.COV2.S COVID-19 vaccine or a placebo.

CDR3 in DNA: TGTGCCAGCACCGTAGGAACCCCAGGGACCCCCAATGAGCAGTTCTTC. Amino acid sequence: CASTVGTPGTPNEQFF. This chain uses TRBV7-8 with TRBJ2-1; either TRBD1 or TRBD2 may supply D (5 bases each). Germline assignment: CDR1 SGHVS and CDR2 FQNEAQ. Trimming removed 7 bases at V and 6 bases at J, with 22 bases between. The CDR3 extends over 16 amino acids.

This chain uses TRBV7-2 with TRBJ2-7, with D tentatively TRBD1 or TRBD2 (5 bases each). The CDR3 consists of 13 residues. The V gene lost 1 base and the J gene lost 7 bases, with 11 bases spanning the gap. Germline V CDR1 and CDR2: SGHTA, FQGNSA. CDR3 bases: TGTGCCAGCAGCTTAGTGAGGGGCCATGAGCAGTACTTC. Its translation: CASSLVRGHEQYF.

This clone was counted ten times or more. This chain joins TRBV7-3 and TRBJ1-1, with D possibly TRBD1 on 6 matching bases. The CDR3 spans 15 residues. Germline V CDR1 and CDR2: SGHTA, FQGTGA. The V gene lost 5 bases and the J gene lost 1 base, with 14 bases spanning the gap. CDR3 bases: TGTGCCAGCAGCCCACAATCAGGGGAGAACACTGAAGCTTTCTTT. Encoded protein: CASSPQSGENTEAFF.

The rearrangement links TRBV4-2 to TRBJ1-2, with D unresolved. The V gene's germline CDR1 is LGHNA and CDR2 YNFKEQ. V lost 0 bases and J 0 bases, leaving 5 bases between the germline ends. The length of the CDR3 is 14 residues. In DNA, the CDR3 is TGTGCCAGCAGCCAAGAACTAGCTAACTATGGCTACACCTTC. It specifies CASSQELANYGYTF.

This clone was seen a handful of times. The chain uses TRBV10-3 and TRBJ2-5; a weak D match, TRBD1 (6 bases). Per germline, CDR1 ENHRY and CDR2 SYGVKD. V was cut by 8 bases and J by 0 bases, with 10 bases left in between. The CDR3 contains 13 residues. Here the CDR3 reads CAIANRDQETQYF. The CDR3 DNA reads TGTGCCATCGCGAACAGGGACCAAGAGACCCAGTACTTC.

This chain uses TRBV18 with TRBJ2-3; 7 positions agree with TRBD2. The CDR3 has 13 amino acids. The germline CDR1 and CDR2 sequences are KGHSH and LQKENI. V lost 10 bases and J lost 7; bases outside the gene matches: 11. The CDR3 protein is CATPTPGTNTQYF. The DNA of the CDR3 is TGTGCCACCCCTACCCCTGGGACTAATACGCAGTATTTT.

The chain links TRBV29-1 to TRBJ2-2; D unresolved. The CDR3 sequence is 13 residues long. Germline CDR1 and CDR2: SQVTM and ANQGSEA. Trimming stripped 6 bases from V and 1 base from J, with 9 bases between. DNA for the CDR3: TGCAGCGTGGTCCCTGGGAACACCGGGGAGCTGTTTTTT. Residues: CSVVPGNTGELFF.

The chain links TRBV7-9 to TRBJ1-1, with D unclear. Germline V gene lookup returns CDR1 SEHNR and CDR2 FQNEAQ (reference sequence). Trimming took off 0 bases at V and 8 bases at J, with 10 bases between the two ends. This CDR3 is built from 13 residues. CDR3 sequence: CASSLANGVEAFF. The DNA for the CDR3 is TGTGCCAGCAGCTTAGCTAATGGCGTAGAAGCTTTCTTT.

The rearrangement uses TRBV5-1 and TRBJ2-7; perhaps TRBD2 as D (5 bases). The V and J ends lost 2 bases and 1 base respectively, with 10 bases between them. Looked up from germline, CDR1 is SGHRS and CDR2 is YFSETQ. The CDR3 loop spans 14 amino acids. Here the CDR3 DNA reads TGCGCCAGCAGCTTCCAAACGGGGTCCTACGAGCAGTACTTC. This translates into CASSFQTGSYEQYF.

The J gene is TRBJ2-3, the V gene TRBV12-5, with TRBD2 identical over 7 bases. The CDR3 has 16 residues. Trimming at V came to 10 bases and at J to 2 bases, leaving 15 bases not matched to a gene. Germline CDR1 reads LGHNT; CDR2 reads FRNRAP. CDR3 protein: CATARASGEFTDTQYF. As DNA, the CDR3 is TGTGCTACCGCTCGGGCTAGCGGAGAATTCACAGATACGCAGTATTTT.

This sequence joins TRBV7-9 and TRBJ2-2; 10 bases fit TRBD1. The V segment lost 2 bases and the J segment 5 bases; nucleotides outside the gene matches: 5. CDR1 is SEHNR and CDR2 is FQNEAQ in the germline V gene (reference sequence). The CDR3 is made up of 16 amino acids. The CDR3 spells CASSLMGTGVTGELFF. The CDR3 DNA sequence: TGTGCCAGCAGCTTAATGGGGACAGGGGTAACCGGGGAGCTGTTTTTT. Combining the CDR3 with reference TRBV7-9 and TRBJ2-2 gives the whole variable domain DTGVSQNPRHKITKRGQNVTFRCDPISEHNRLYWYRQTLGQGPEFLTYFQNEAQLEKSRLLSDRFSAERPKGSFSTLEIQRTEQGDSAMYLCASSLMGTGVTGELFFGEGSRLTVL.

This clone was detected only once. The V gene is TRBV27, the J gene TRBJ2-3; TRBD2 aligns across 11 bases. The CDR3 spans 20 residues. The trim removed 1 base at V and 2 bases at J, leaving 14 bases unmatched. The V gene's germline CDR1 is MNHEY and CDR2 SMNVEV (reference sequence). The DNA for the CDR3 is TGTGCCAGCAGTTTATTTCCAGACCTCCTAGCGGGAGGATACACAGATACGCAGTATTTT. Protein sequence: CASSLFPDLLAGGYTDTQYF.

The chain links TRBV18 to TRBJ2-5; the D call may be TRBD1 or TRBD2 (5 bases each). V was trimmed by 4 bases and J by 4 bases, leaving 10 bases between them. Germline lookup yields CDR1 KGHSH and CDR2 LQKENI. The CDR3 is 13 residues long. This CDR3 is CASSRGTSETQYF. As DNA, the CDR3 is TGTGCCAGCTCACGGGGGACGTCAGAGACCCAGTACTTC.

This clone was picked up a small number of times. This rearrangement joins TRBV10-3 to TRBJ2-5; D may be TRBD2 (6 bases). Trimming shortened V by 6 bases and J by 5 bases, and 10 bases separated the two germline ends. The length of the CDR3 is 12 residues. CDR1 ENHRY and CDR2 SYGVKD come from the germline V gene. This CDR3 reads CAISPEGETQYF. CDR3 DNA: TGTGCCATCAGCCCGGAGGGGGAGACCCAGTACTTC.

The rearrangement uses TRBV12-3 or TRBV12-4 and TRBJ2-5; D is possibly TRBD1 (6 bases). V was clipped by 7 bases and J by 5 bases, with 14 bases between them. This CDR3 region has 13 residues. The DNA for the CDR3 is TGTGCCAGCACCGTACAGGGCAGGGAGACCCAGTACTTC. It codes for CASTVQGRETQYF.

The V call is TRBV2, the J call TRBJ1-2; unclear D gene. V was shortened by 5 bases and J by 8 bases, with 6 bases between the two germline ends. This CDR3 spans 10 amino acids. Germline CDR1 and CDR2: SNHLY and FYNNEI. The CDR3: CASSPPGYTF. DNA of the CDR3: TGTGCCAGCAGTCCCCCGGGCTACACCTTC.

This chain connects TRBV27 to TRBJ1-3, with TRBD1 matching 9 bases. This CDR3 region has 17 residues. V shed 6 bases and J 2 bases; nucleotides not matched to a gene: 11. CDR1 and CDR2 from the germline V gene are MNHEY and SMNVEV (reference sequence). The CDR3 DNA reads TGTGCCAGCAGCCGATCCACCGGGACAGGGCCTGGAAACACCATATATTTT. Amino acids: CASSRSTGTGPGNTIYF.

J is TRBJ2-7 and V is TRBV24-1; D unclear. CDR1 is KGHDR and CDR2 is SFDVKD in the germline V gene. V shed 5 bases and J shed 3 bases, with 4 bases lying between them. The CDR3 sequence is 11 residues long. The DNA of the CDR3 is TGTGCCACCAGTGGAGGCTACGAGCAGTACTTC. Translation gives CATSGGYEQYF.

In nucleotides, the CDR3 is TGTGCCAGCAGTTACTCGAGCGGGAGGCGAGGTGAGCAGTTCTTC. It codes for CASSYSSGRRGEQFF. The chain uses TRBV6-6 and TRBJ2-1, with 9 bases lining up with TRBD2. Germline lookup yields CDR1 MNHNY and CDR2 SVGAGI (reference sequence). V shed 0 bases and J 9 bases; nucleotides not matched to a gene: 6. There are 15 residues in the CDR3.

CDR3 nucleotide sequence: TGTGCCAGCAGTGGAGCGGTCTCTGGAAACACCATATATTTT. Translation gives CASSGAVSGNTIYF. The V and J genes are TRBV2 and TRBJ1-3; D not certain. The CDR3 length is 14 residues. Per the germline V gene, CDR1 is SNHLY and CDR2 is FYNNEI. V was trimmed by 4 bases and J by 0 bases, leaving 7 bases between them.

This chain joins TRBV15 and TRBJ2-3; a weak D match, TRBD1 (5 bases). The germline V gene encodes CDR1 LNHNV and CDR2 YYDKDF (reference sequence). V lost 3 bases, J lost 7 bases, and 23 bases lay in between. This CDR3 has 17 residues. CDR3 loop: CATSSDPWGQLENTQYF. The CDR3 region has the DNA TGTGCCACCAGCAGTGACCCTTGGGGCCAGCTTGAAAATACGCAGTATTTT. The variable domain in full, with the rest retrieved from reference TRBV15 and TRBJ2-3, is DAMVIQNPRYQVTQFGKPVTLSCSQTLNHNVMYWYQQKSSQAPKLLFHYYDKDFNNEADTPDNFQSRRPNTSFCFLDIRSPGLGDTAMYLCATSSDPWGQLENTQYFGPGTRLTVL.

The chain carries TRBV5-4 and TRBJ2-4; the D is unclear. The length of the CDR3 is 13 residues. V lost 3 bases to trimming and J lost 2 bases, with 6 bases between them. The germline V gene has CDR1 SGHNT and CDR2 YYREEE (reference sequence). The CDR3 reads CASSYTSKNIQYF. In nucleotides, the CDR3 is TGTGCCAGCAGCTACACATCCAAAAACATTCAGTACTTC.

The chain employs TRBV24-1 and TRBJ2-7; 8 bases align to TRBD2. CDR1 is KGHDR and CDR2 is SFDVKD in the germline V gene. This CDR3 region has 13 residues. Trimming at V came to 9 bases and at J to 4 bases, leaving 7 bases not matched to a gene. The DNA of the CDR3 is TGTGCCACCCTCCGGGAGGGAGGATACGAGCAGTACGTC. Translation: CATLREGGYEQYV.

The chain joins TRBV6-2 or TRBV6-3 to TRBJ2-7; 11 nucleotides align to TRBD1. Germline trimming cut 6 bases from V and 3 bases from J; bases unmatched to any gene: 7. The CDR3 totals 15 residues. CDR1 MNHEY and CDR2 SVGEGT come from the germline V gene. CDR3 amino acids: CASSSRTGGVYEQYF. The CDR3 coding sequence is TGTGCCAGCAGCTCCCGGACAGGGGGCGTCTACGAGCAGTACTTC.

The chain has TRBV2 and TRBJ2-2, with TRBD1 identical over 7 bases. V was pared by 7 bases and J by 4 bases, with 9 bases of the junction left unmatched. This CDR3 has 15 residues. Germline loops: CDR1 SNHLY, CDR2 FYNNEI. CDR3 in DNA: TGTGCCAGCATGACAAGGGGGCTAGGCACCGGGGAGCTGTTTTTT. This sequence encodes CASMTRGLGTGELFF.

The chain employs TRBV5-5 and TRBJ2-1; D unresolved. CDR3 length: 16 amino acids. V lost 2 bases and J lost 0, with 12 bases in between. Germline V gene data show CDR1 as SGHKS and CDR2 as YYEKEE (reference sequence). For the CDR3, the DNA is TGTGCCAGCAGCTTTTCCATCCAGAGCTCCTACAATGAGCAGTTCTTC. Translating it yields CASSFSIQSSYNEQFF.

The CDR3: CASSQDLSGQGFVYEQYF. The CDR3 bases are TGCGCCAGCAGCCAAGATCTATCGGGACAGGGGTTTGTATACGAGCAGTACTTC. The chain is built from TRBV4-3 and TRBJ2-7, with 10 bases lining up with TRBD1. With V trimmed by 0 bases and J by 4 bases, 12 bases remained unmatched. The CDR3 extends over 18 amino acids. Germline V gene lookup returns CDR1 LGHNA and CDR2 YSLEER.

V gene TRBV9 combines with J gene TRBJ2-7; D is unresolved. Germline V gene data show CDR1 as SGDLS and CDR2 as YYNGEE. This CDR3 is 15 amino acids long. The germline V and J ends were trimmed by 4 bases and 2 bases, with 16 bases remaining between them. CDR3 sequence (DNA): TGTGCCAGCAGCCCCCACTCGAACCCCACCTACGAGCAGTACTTC. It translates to CASSPHSNPTYEQYF.

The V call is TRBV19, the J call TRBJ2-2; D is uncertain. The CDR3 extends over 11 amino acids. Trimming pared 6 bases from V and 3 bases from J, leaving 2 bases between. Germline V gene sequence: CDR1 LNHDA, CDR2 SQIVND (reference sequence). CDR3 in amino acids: CASRYTGELFF. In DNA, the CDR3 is TGTGCCAGTAGGTACACCGGGGAGCTGTTTTTT.

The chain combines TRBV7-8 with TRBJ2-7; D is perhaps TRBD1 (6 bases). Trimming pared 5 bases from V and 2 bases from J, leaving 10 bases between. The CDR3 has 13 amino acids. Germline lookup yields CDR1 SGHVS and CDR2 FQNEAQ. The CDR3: CASSPRTAYEQYV. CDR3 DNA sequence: TGTGCCAGCAGCCCGAGGACAGCCTACGAGCAGTACGTC.